One and the same sample provided the 13 T cell receptor beta chains below, sequenced in a study of blood T cells in healthy people across ages. Primers used in a second PCR of roughly 6 to 11 cycles were a sample-barcoded 5' primer and a J-beta primer mix. MiXCR, run by TCRdb on the 5' RACE reads, gives a single entry per CDR3 protein. The sample lists approximately 690,000 distinct CDR3 sequences; around 38% were seen once. Sequenced: blood. The source of these receptors is a man older than 75 in good health.

This chain uses TRBV5-4 with TRBJ2-5, with 7 bases lining up with TRBD2. V was clipped by 4 bases and J by 4 bases; unmatched bases: 10. CDR1 is SGHNT, CDR2 YYREEE, per germline (reference sequence). The CDR3 sequence is 15 residues long. The CDR3 coding sequence is TGTGCCAGCAGCCCCCTACTAGGGGAGGGAGAGACCCAGTACTTC. This codes for CASSPLLGEGETQYF. Based on the CDR3 plus reference TRBV5-4 and TRBJ2-5, the full variable domain is ETGVTQSPTHLIKTRGQQVTLRCSSQSGHNTVSWYQQALGQGPQFIFQYYREEENGRGNFPPRFSGLQFPNYSSELNVNALELDDSALYLCASSPLLGEGETQYFGPGTRLLVL.

The chain carries TRBV29-1 and TRBJ2-4; 7 bases align to TRBD1. CDR1 and CDR2 from the germline V gene are SQVTM and ANQGSEA. With V trimmed by 6 bases and J by 1 base, 9 bases remained unmatched. This CDR3 has 15 amino acids. The CDR3 protein is CSVARDRGAKNIQYF. DNA for the CDR3: TGCAGCGTGGCTAGGGACAGAGGGGCCAAAAACATTCAGTACTTC. The full variable domain, its missing parts supplied by reference TRBV29-1 and TRBJ2-4, is SAVISQKPSRDICQRGTSLTIQCQVDSQVTMMFWYRQQPGQSLTLIATANQGSEATYESGFVIDKFPISRPNLTFSTLTVSNMSPEDSSIYLCSVARDRGAKNIQYFGAGTRLSVL.

The CDR3 DNA reads as TGTGCCACCAGTGATGGGGGACGGAATGAGCAGTACTTC. Translating it yields CATSDGGRNEQYF. The V call is TRBV24-1, the J call TRBJ2-7; D is possibly TRBD1 or TRBD2 (5 bases each). CDR3 length: 13 amino acids. Per germline, CDR1 KGHDR and CDR2 SFDVKD. Trimming took off 3 bases at V and 7 bases at J, with 12 bases between the two ends.

V gene TRBV15 combines with J gene TRBJ2-1; D call uncertain. The CDR3 loop spans 14 amino acids. Germline values: CDR1 LNHNV, CDR2 YYDKDF (reference sequence). Trimming pared 5 bases from V and 10 bases from J, leaving 18 bases between. DNA for the CDR3: TGTGCCACCAGCGGCCCAATTAGTTTGGGGGAGCAGTTCTTC. Its translation is CATSGPISLGEQFF.

The rearrangement joins TRBV4-2 to TRBJ2-7, with TRBD2 matching 10 bases. This CDR3 is built from 15 residues. Per the germline V gene, CDR1 is LGHNA and CDR2 is YNFKEQ. Unmatched junction bases numbered 6, after V lost 1 base and J lost 6 bases. Here the CDR3 reads CASSQGVAGGLEQYF. As DNA, the CDR3 is TGTGCCAGCAGCCAAGGTGTAGCGGGGGGTCTCGAGCAGTACTTC.

This clonotype was recorded at least ten times. The genes are TRBV12-3 or TRBV12-4 and TRBJ1-5; possibly TRBD1 for D (5 bases). The CDR3 totals 14 residues. V lost 1 base and J 5 bases, leaving 9 bases between the germline ends. In nucleotides, the CDR3 is TGTGCCAGCAGTTTAGAGGGGAGGCATCAGCCCCAGCATTTT. This gives the protein CASSLEGRHQPQHF.

The CDR3: CSVEGQGRYEQYF. The CDR3 nucleotides are TGCAGCGTTGAGGGACAGGGTCGGTACGAGCAGTACTTC. The rearrangement links TRBV29-1 to TRBJ2-7, with 9 bases that match TRBD1. Trimming at V came to 3 bases and at J to 4 bases, leaving 4 bases not matched to a gene. Germline V gene lookup returns CDR1 SQVTM and CDR2 ANQGSEA. The CDR3 covers 13 residues.

The chain links TRBV27 to TRBJ2-1; 8 bases match TRBD2. The CDR3 runs 15 residues. The germline CDR1 and CDR2 sequences are MNHEY and SMNVEV (reference sequence). With 8 bases clipped from V and 15 bases from J, the junction kept 21 bases outside the gene matches. DNA for the CDR3: TGTGCCAGCCGACCCTATAGCGGGATCAACTCGTTTCCGTTCTTC. Translating gives CASRPYSGINSFPFF.

This clonotype was observed many times. The J gene is TRBJ2-7, the V gene TRBV7-2; 10 positions match TRBD2. CDR1 and CDR2 (germline): SGHTA, FQGNSA. After removal of 4 bases from V and 1 base from J, the junction contained 4 bases not matched to a gene. The CDR3 sequence is 15 residues long. CDR3 region: CASSSLAGYSYEQYF. CDR3 DNA: TGTGCCAGCAGCTCACTAGCGGGATATTCCTACGAGCAGTACTTC.

This chain uses TRBV7-7 with TRBJ2-7, with D possibly being TRBD1 or TRBD2 (5 bases each). The J call is uncertain, as TRBJ2-5 better fits the DNA end. Germline CDR1 SSHAT, CDR2 FNYEAQ (reference sequence). The CDR3 runs to 15 residues. The CDR3 coding sequence is TGTGCCAGCAGCCCGGGACGGGTTTTCTCGGAGACCCAGTACTTC. Amino acid sequence: CASSPGRVFSETQYF.

In regard to this clonotype: The junction departs from the called germline gene at one end, perhaps through a read error. The J gene is TRBJ1-4, the V gene TRBV5-1, with a tentative D call TRBD1 (6 bases). Germline V CDR1 and CDR2: SGHRS, YFSETQ. The length of the CDR3 is 15 residues. The CDR3 spells CASSLGGADNEKLFF. In nucleotides, the CDR3 is TGTGCCAGCAGCTTGGGGGGCGCGGATAATGAAAAACTGTTTTTT.

The V gene is TRBV6-4, the J gene TRBJ2-1, with 9 nucleotides matching TRBD2. J gave up 3 bases and V 4 bases, and 7 bases lay outside the gene matches. The CDR3 is 16 residues long. Germline CDR1 reads MRHNA; CDR2 reads SNTAGT. CDR3 coding DNA: TGTGCCAGCAGTGTCCGCCAGACTAGCGGCTACAATGAGCAGTTCTTC. Residues: CASSVRQTSGYNEQFF.

The chain joins TRBV5-1 to TRBJ2-1; D not resolved. The V end was cut by 0 bases, the J end by 7 bases, with 11 bases between. CDR1 and CDR2 from the germline V gene are SGHRS and YFSETQ. The CDR3 runs 14 residues. Here the CDR3 reads CASSLVGPPNEQFF. The CDR3 nucleotides are TGCGCCAGCAGCTTGGTTGGCCCACCGAATGAGCAGTTCTTC.